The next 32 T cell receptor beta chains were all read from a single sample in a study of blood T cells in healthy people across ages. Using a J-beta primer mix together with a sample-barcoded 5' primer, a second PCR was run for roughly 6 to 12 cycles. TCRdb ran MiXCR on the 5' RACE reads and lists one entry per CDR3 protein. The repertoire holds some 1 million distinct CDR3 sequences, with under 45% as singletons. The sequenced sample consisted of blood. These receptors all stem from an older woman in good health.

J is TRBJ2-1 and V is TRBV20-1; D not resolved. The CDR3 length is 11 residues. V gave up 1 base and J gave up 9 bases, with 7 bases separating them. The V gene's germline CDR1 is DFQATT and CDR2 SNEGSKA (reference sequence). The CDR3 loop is CSARGGVEQFF. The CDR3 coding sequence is TGCAGTGCTAGAGGAGGTGTTGAGCAGTTCTTC.

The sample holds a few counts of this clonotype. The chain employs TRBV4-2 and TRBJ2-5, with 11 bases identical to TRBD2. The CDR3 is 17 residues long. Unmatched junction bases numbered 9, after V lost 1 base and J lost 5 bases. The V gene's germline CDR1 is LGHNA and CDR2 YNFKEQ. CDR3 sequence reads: CASSQVSVAGGRETQYF. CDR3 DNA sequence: TGTGCCAGCAGCCAAGTTTCGGTAGCGGGAGGGCGGGAGACCCAGTACTTC.

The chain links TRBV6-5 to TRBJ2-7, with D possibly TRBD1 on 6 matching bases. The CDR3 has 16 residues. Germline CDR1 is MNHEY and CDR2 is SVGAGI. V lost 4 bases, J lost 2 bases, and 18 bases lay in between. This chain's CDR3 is CASSSPRGETPYEQYF. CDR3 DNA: TGTGCCAGCAGTTCCCCCAGGGGAGAAACACCCTACGAGCAGTACTTC.

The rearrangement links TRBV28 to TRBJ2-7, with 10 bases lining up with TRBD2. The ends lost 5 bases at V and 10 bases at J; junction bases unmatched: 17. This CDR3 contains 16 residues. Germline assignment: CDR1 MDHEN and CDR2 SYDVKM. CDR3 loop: CASSTWTSGGGEAQYF. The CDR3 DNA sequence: TGTGCCAGCAGTACATGGACTAGCGGAGGGGGAGAGGCCCAGTACTTC.

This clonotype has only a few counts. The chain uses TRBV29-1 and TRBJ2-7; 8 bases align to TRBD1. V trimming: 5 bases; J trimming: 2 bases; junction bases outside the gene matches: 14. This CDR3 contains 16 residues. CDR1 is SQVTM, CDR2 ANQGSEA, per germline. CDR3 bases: TGCAGCGTTATCGGGGGCTCGACAGGGGTAACCTACGAGCAGTACTTC. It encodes CSVIGGSTGVTYEQYF.

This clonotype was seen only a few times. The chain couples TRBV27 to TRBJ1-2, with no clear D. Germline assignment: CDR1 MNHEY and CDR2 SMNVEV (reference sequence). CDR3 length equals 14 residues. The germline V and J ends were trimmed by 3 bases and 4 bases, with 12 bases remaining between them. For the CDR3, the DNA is TGTGCCAGCAGTTTCGGCACAGACCCCTATGGCTACACCTTC. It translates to CASSFGTDPYGYTF.

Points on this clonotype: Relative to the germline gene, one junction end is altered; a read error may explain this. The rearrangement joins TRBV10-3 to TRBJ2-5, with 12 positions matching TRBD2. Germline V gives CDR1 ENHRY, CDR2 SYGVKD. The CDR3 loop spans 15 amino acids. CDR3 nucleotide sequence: TGTGTCATCAGCCTAGCGGGAGGGCCCTCTGATGAGCAGTACTTC. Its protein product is CVISLAGGPSDEQYF.

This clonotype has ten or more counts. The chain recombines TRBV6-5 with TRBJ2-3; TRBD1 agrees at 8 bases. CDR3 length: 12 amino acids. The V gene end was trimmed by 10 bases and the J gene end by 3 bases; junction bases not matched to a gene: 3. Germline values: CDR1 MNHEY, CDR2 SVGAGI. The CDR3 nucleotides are TGTGCCACTGGACAGGGTACAGATACGCAGTATTTT. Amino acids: CATGQGTDTQYF.

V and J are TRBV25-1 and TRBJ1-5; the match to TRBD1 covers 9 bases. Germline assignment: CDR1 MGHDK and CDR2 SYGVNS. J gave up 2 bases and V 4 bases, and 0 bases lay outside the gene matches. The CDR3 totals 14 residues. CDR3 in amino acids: CASSGDRGNQPQHF. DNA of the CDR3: TGTGCCAGCAGTGGGGACAGGGGCAATCAGCCCCAGCATTTT.

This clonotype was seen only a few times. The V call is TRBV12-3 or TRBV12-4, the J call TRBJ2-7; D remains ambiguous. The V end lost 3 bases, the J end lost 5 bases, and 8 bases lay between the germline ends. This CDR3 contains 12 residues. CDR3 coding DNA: TGTGCCAGCAGTTTCGGTTTCCACGAGCAGTACTTC. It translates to CASSFGFHEQYF.

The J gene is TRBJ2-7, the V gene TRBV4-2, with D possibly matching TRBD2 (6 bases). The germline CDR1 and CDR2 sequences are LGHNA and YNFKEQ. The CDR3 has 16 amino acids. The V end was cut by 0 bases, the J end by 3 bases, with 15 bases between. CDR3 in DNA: TGTGCCAGCAGCCAAGAAGAAGCGGGTGCTCTCTACGAGCAGTACTTC. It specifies CASSQEEAGALYEQYF.

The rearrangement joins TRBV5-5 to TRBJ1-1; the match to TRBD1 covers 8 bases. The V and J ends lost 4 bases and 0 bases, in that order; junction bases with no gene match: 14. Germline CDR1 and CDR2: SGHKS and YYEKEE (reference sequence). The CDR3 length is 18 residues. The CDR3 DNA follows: TGTGCCAGCAGCCCCTTAAGCCAGGGGGCTCACGTGAACACTGAAGCTTTCTTT. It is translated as CASSPLSQGAHVNTEAFF.

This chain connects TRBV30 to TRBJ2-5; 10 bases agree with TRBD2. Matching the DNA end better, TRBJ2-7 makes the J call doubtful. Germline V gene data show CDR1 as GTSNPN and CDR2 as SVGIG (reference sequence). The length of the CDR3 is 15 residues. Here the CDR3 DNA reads TGTGCCTGGAGTGTACCGAGACTAGCGGGTTACGAGCAGTACTTC. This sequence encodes CAWSVPRLAGYEQYF.

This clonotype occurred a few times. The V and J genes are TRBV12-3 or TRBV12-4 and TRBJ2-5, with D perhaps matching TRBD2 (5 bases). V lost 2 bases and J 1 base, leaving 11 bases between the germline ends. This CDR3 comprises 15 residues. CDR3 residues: CASSLILGGQETQYF. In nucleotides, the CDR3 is TGTGCCAGCAGTTTAATTCTAGGAGGCCAAGAGACCCAGTACTTC.

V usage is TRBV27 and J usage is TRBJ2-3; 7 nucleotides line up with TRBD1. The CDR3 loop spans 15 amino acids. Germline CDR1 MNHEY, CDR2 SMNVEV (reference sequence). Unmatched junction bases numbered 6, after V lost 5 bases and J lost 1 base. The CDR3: CASSKGAWGTDTQYF. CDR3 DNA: TGTGCCAGCAGTAAGGGGGCATGGGGCACAGATACGCAGTATTTT.

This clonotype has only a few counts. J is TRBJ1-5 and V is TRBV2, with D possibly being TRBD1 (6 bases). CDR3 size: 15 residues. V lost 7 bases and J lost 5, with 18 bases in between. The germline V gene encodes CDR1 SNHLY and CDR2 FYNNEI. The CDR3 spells CASKLYRALDQPQHF. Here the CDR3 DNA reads TGTGCCAGCAAGCTCTACAGGGCCCTTGATCAGCCCCAGCATTTT.

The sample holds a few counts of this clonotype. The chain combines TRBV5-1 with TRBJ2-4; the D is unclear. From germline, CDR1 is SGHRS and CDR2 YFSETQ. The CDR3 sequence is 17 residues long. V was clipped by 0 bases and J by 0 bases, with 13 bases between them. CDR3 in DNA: TGCGCCAGCAGCTTGGCCCTGGCCGGCCTAGCCAAAAACATTCAGTACTTC. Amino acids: CASSLALAGLAKNIQYF.

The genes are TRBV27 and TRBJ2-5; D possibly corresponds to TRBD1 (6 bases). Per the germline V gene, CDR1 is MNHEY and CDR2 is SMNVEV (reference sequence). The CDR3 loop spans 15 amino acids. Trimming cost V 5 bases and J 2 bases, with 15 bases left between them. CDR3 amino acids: CASSPFHRVQETQYF. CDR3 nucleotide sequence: TGTGCCAGCAGTCCGTTCCACAGGGTTCAAGAGACCCAGTACTTC.

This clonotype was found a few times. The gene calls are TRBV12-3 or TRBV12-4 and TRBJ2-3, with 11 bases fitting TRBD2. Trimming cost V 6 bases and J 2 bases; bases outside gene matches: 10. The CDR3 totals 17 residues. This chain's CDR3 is CASRKSTGLADTDTQYF. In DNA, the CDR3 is TGTGCCAGCAGGAAATCAACGGGACTAGCGGACACAGATACGCAGTATTTT.

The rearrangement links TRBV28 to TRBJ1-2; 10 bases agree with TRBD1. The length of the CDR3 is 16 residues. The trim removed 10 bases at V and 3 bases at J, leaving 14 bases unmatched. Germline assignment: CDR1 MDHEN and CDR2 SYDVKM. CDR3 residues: CATDPFSTGGDYGYTF. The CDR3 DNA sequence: TGTGCCACCGACCCTTTTTCGACAGGGGGCGACTATGGCTACACCTTC.

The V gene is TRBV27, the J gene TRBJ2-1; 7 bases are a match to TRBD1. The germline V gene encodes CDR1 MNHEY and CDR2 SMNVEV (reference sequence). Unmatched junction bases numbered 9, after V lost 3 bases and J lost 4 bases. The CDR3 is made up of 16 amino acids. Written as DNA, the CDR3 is TGTGCCAGCAGTTTGGACACGGGACAGTCATACAATGAGCAGTTCTTC. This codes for CASSLDTGQSYNEQFF.

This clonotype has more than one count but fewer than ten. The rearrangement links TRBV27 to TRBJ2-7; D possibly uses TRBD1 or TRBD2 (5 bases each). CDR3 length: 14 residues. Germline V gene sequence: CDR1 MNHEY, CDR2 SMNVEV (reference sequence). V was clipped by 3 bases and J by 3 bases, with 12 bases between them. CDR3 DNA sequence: TGTGCCAGCAGTTTCGGGGCCGCGGGCTACGAGCAGTACTTC. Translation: CASSFGAAGYEQYF.

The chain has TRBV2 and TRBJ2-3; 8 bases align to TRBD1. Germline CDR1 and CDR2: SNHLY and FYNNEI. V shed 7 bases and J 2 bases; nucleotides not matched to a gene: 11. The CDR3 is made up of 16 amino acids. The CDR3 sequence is CASILTGQADTDTQYF. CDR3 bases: TGTGCCAGCATCCTGACGGGACAGGCAGACACAGATACGCAGTATTTT.

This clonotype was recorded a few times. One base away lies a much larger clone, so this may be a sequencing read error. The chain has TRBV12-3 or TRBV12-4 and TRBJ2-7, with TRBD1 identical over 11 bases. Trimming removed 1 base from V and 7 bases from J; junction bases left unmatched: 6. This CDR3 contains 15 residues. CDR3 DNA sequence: TGTGCCAGCAGTTTAGAGGGACAGGGGGGTCATGAGCAGTACTTC. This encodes CASSLEGQGGHEQYF.

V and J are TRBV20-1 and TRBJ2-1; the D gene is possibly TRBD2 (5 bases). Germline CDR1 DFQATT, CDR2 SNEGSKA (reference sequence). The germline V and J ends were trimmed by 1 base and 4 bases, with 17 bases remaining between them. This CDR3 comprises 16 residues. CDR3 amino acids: CSARGDRASLYNEQFF. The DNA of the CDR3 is TGCAGTGCTAGAGGTGATCGGGCTAGCCTTTACAATGAGCAGTTCTTC.

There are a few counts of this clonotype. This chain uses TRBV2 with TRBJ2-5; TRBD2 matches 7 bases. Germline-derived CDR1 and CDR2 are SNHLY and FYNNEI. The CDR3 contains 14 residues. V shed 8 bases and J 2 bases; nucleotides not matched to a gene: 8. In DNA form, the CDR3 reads TGTGCCAGCCGGCCCGGGACTACACAAGAGACCCAGTACTTC. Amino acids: CASRPGTTQETQYF.

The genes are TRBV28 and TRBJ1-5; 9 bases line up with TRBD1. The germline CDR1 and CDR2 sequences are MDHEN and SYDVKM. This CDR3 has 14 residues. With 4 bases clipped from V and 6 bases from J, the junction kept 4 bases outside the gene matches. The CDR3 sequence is CASSCGQGTQPQHF. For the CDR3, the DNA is TGTGCCAGCAGTTGCGGACAGGGGACTCAGCCCCAGCATTTT.

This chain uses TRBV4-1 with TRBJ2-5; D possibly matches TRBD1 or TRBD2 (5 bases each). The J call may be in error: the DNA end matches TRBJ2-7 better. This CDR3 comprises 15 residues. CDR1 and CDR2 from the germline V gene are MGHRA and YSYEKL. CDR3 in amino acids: CASSLGDRRSVEQYF. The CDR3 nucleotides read TGCGCCAGCAGCTTAGGGGACCGACGGTCAGTCGAGCAGTACTTC.

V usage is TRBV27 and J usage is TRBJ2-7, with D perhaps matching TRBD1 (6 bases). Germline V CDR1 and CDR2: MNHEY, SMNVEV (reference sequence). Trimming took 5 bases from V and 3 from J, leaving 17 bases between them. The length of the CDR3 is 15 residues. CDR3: CASSTVKGDGYEQYF. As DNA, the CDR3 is TGTGCCAGCAGTACCGTTAAGGGGGACGGCTACGAGCAGTACTTC.

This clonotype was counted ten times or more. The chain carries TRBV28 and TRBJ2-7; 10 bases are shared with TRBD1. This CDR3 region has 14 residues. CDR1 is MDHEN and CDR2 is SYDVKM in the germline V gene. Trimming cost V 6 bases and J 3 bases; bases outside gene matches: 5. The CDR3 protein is CASSGTGEGYEQYF. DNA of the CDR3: TGTGCCAGCAGCGGGACAGGGGAGGGCTACGAGCAGTACTTC. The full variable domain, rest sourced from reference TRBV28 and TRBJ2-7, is DVKVTQSSRYLVKRTGEKVFLECVQDMDHENMFWYRQDPGLGLRLIYFSYDVKMKEKGDIPEGYSVSREKKERFSLILESASTNQTSMYLCASSGTGEGYEQYFGPGTRLTVT.

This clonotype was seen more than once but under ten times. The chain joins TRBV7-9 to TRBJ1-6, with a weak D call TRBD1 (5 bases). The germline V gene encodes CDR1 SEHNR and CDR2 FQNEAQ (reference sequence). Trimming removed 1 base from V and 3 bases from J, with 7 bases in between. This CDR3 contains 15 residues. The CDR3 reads CASSLGGLYNSPLHF. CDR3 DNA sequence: TGTGCCAGCAGCTTAGGGGGACTCTATAATTCACCCCTCCACTTT.

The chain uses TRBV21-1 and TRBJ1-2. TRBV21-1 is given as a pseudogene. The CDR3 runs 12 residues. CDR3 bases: TGTGCCAGCAGCAAGGGTGACTATGGCTACACCTTC. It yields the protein CASSKGDYGYTF.